Shown below are 10 T cell receptor beta chains from a single sample sequenced in a study of neoadjuvant anti-PD-1 for oral cavity cancer. The repertoire was sequenced with immunoSEQ multiplex PCR; TCRdb's copy has only in-frame clones and lacks some. Among around 17,000 clones listed, 55% to 75% were seen once. The material sequenced was PBMCs, taken before nivolumab (anti-PD-1) treatment. These receptors were collected from a person between 35 and 79 years old with oral cavity squamous cell carcinoma.

This clone was counted only a few times. The chain employs TRBV25-1 and TRBJ1-1; 8 bases are shared with TRBD1. The CDR3 loop spans 15 amino acids. Germline lookup yields CDR1 MGHDK and CDR2 SYGVNS. Losses at the gene ends were 0 bases for V and 4 bases for J; bases not matched to a gene: 4. The CDR3 loop is CASSEYGTGGTEAFF. CDR3 DNA: TGTGCCAGCAGTGAATATGGGACAGGAGGCACTGAAGCTTTCTTT. Filled out from reference TRBV25-1 and TRBJ1-1, the complete variable domain reads EADIYQTPRYLVIGTGKKITLECSQTMGHDKMYWYQQDPGMELHLIHYSYGVNSTEKGDLSSESTVSRIRTEHFPLTLESARPSHTSQYLCASSEYGTGGTEAFFGQGTRLTVV.

The genes are TRBV30 and TRBJ2-3, with TRBD2 matching over 9 bases. The CDR3 loop spans 15 amino acids. V was pared by 5 bases and J by 6 bases, with 12 bases of the junction left unmatched. The germline V gene encodes CDR1 GTSNPN and CDR2 SVGIG (reference sequence). CDR3 sequence reads: CAWVKGLATGDTQYF. The CDR3 DNA reads TGTGCCTGGGTTAAAGGACTAGCGACGGGGGATACGCAGTATTTT.

This clone was found once. The chain recombines TRBV7-9 with TRBJ1-5, with D unclear. V was trimmed by 3 bases and J by 2 bases, leaving 8 bases between them. CDR1 is SEHNR, CDR2 FQNEAQ, per germline (reference sequence). This CDR3 contains 14 residues. CDR3 DNA sequence: TGTGCCAGCAGCTTGGGTCAGGGCAATCAGCCCCAGCATTTT. This translates into CASSLGQGNQPQHF.

The rearrangement uses TRBV2 and TRBJ2-1, with 8 bases that match TRBD2. Trimming cost V 6 bases and J 6 bases; bases outside gene matches: 13. CDR3 length: 16 amino acids. The germline V gene encodes CDR1 SNHLY and CDR2 FYNNEI. CDR3 DNA: TGTGCCAGCAGAAAAAATAGCGGGACGGGGGTCAATGAGCAGTTCTTC. Its protein is CASRKNSGTGVNEQFF.

In this sample, this clone turned up a few times. This rearrangement joins TRBV9 to TRBJ2-6, with D tentatively TRBD1 (6 bases). V lost 0 bases, J lost 3 bases, and 13 bases lay in between. The CDR3 is made up of 17 amino acids. Germline CDR1 and CDR2: SGDLS and YYNGEE. The CDR3 coding sequence is TGTGCCAGCAGCGTAGGCGTAACGACAGGTGGGGCCAACGTCCTGACTTTC. Translated, it gives CASSVGVTTGGANVLTF.

The V and J genes are TRBV5-1 and TRBJ2-7, with 13 bases fitting TRBD2. Germline V lookup: CDR1 SGHRS, CDR2 YFSETQ. The CDR3 is 15 amino acids. V was clipped by 5 bases and J by 6 bases; unmatched bases: 8. CDR3 residues: CASSYGLAGAGEQYF. As DNA, the CDR3 is TGCGCCAGCAGTTACGGACTAGCGGGAGCCGGCGAGCAGTACTTC.

The chain couples TRBV29-1 to TRBJ2-1; 10 bases line up with TRBD2. The J segment lost 7 bases and the V segment lost 4 bases, leaving 13 bases of the junction unmatched. The germline gives CDR1 SQVTM, CDR2 ANQGSEA. There are 16 residues in the CDR3. CDR3 amino acids: CSVVGSSGRSANEQFF. The CDR3 DNA sequence: TGCAGCGTTGTAGGGAGTAGCGGGAGGTCGGCGAATGAGCAGTTCTTC.

The rearrangement uses TRBV19 and TRBJ2-1; TRBD2 agrees at 8 bases. V lost 1 base and J lost 4; bases outside the gene matches: 6. The CDR3 spans 16 residues. Germline V lookup: CDR1 LNHDA, CDR2 SQIVND (reference sequence). CDR3 sequence (DNA): TGTGCCAGTAGTATAGGTACGGCTAGCGGGTACAATGAGCAGTTCTTC. It translates to CASSIGTASGYNEQFF.

The J gene is TRBJ2-3, the V gene TRBV5-5, with unresolved D. CDR1 is SGHKS and CDR2 is YYEKEE in the germline V gene (reference sequence). CDR3 length equals 11 residues. V lost 4 bases to trimming and J lost 11 bases, with 11 bases between them. The CDR3 coding sequence is TGTGCCAGCAGCCTAAACAGCAAGCAGTATTTT. Translation: CASSLNSKQYF. The variable domain in full, completed from reference TRBV5-5 and TRBJ2-3, reads DAGVTQSPTHLIKTRGQQVTLRCSPISGHKSVSWYQQVLGQGPQFIFQYYEKEERGRGNFPDRFSARQFPNYSSELNVNALLLGDSALYLCASSLNSKQYFGPGTRLTVL.

This clone has only one observation. The chain couples TRBV7-6 to TRBJ2-5, with 16 bases lining up with TRBD2. The CDR3 runs to 16 residues. With V trimmed by 3 bases and J by 2 bases, 0 bases remained unmatched. Germline loops: CDR1 SGHVS, CDR2 FNYEAQ. In nucleotides, the CDR3 is TGTGCCAGCAGCTTGGGACTAGCGGGAGGGCAAGAGACCCAGTACTTC. Its translation: CASSLGLAGGQETQYF.